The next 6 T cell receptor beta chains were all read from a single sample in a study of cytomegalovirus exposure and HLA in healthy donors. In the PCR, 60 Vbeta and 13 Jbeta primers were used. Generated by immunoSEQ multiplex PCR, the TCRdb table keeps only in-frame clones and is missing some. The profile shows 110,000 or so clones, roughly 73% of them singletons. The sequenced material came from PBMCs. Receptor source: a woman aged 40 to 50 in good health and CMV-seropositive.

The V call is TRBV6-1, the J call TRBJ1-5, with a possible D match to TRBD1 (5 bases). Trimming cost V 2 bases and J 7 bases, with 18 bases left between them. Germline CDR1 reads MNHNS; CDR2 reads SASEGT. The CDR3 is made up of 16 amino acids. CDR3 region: CASSELEGQGGQPQHF. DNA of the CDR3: TGTGCCAGCAGTGAACTTGAAGGGCAGGGAGGACAGCCCCAGCATTTT.

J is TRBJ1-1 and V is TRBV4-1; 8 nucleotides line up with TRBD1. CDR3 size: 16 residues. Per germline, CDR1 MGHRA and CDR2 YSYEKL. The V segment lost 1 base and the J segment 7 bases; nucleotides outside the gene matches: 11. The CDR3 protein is CASSQGRQGWSGEAFF. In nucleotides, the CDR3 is TGCGCCAGCAGCCAAGGCCGACAGGGGTGGAGCGGTGAAGCTTTCTTT.

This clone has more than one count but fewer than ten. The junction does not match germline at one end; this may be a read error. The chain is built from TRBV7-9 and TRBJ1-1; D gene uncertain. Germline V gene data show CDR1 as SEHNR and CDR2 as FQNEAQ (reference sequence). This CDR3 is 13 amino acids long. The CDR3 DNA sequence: TGTTCCAGCAGCTACTCGGGGAACACTGAAGCTTTCTTT. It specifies CSSSYSGNTEAFF.

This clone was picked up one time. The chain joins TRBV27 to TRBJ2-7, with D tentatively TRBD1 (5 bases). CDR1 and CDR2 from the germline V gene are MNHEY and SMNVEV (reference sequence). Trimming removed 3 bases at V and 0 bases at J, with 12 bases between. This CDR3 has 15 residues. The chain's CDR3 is CASSFWGPASYEQYF. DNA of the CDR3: TGTGCCAGCAGTTTCTGGGGCCCGGCCTCCTACGAGCAGTACTTC.

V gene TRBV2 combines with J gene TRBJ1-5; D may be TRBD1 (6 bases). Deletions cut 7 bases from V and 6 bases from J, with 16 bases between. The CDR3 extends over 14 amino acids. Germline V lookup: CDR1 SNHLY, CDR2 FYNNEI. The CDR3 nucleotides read TGTGCCAGCATACAACAGGGTCGTAGTCAGCCCCAGCATTTT. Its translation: CASIQQGRSQPQHF.

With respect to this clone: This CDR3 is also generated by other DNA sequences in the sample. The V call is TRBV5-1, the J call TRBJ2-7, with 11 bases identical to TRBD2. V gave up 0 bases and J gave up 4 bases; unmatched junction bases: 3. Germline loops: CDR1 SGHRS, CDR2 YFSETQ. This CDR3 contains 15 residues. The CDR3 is CASSLVAGGSYEQYF. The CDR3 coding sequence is TGCGCCAGCAGCTTGGTAGCGGGGGGGAGTTACGAGCAGTACTTC.